The clone carrying this TCR beta chain came up a few times. TCRdb ran MiXCR on the 5' RACE reads and lists one entry per CDR3 protein. The table includes some 49,000 distinct CDR3 sequences, roughly 10% detected once. The ends lost 1 base at V and 6 bases at J; junction bases unmatched: 5. The CDR3 has 15 residues. Germline CDR1 reads SGHAT; CDR2 reads FQNNGV. This specimen comes from a study of early T cells in non-severe SARS-CoV-2 infection. This receptor was obtained from an adult who was a healthcare worker with PCR-confirmed SARS-CoV-2 infection or an uninfected control (not recorded which). Sequencing was carried out using whole blood. The chain uses TRBV11-2 and TRBJ2-1; 8 positions agree with TRBD1. This CDR3 is CASSLVWTGSNEQFF. CDR3 DNA sequence: TGTGCCAGCAGCTTAGTGTGGACAGGGTCCAATGAGCAGTTCTTC.